Below, 25 T cell receptor beta chains from the same sample are listed, as sequenced in a study of cytomegalovirus exposure and HLA in healthy donors (dated 2017 in TCRdb). The method behind the library was the immunoSEQ multiplex PCR assay. TCRdb obtained this table from immuneACCESS and retained in-frame rearrangements with V and J assigned. These tables miss some clones; where compared with another copy, unresolved V genes account for less than half of the shortfall, and the remainder is unexplained. Present in this sample are 110,000 to 150,000 clones, roughly 92% of which were seen just once. 0.6% to 0.8% of the sample rests with the top ten. Sequencing was done on a sample of PBMCs. Source of these receptors: a man aged 18 to 30 in good health and CMV-seronegative.

V usage is TRBV21-1 and J usage is TRBJ2-6; the table's D call of TRBD2 was not tested on the DNA. TRBV21-1 is shown as a pseudogene. This CDR3 has 19 amino acids. For the CDR3, the DNA is TGTGCCAGCAGCAAAAGTCCTCTAGCGGGAATCTCTGGGGCCAACGTCCTGACTTTC. It encodes CASSKSPLAGISGANVLTF.

This clone was seen more than once but under ten times. As the CDR3 is not closed by the conserved phenylalanine or tryptophan, this likely results from a read error. It is unclear where the CDR3 begins or ends on the DNA, so no DNA is shown, and the CDR3 is as TCRdb lists it. The chain employs TRBV2 and TRBJ2-7; the table gives TRBD2 as D, unverified against the DNA. CDR1 is SNHLY, CDR2 FYNNEI, per germline. With termini counted, the CDR3 has 12 amino acids. The CDR3 loop is CASRPPGLAGAL.

The genes are TRBV18 and TRBJ2-7; 13 nucleotides match TRBD2. Per germline, CDR1 KGHSH and CDR2 LQKENI. V dropped 2 bases and J dropped 5; count of bases not matched to a gene: 9. The CDR3 is 17 residues long. The CDR3 loop is CASSPLKGLAGSDEQYV. In DNA, the CDR3 is TGTGCCAGCTCACCATTGAAGGGACTAGCGGGAAGCGACGAGCAGTACGTC.

This clone appeared a single time. The chain is built from TRBV5-1 and TRBJ2-1; 9 bases fit TRBD2. CDR1 and CDR2 (germline): SGHRS, YFSETQ. J was trimmed by 9 bases and V by 3 bases; bases with no gene match: 10. The CDR3 is made up of 15 amino acids. The CDR3 here is CASSSGGSGSTEQFF. CDR3 bases: TGCGCCAGCAGCTCCGGGGGTAGCGGGAGCACTGAGCAGTTCTTC.

The chain joins TRBV29-1 to TRBJ2-5; 13 bases agree with TRBD2. After removal of 4 bases from V and 4 bases from J, the junction contained 6 bases not matched to a gene. Germline V CDR1 and CDR2: SQVTM, ANQGSEA. The CDR3 covers 15 residues. CDR3 residues: CSVVGLAGVAETQYF. In DNA, the CDR3 is TGCAGCGTTGTTGGACTAGCGGGAGTAGCAGAGACCCAGTACTTC. The full variable domain, its missing parts supplied by reference TRBV29-1 and TRBJ2-5, is SAVISQKPSRDICQRGTSLTIQCQVDSQVTMMFWYRQQPGQSLTLIATANQGSEATYESGFVIDKFPISRPNLTFSTLTVSNMSPEDSSIYLCSVVGLAGVAETQYFGPGTRLLVL.

V is TRBV11-2 and J is TRBJ2-3; D gene ambiguous. Germline CDR1 and CDR2: SGHAT and FQNNGV. The CDR3 sequence is 15 residues long. V lost 0 bases to trimming and J lost 0 bases, with 7 bases between them. DNA for the CDR3: TGTGCCAGCAGCTTAGATCCGACTAGCACAGATACGCAGTATTTT. This codes for CASSLDPTSTDTQYF.

The J gene is TRBJ2-1, the V gene TRBV11-2, with D possibly being TRBD2 (6 bases). CDR1 and CDR2 from the germline V gene are SGHAT and FQNNGV. The CDR3 contains 16 residues. CDR3 nucleotides: TGTGCAGGCGGTAGCGGCCCTCTAAGCTCCTACAATGAGCAGTTCTTC. Translation gives CAGGSGPLSSYNEQFF.

The J gene is TRBJ2-1, the V gene TRBV9, with 7 bases fitting TRBD2. The CDR3 has 16 residues. V lost 0 bases to trimming and J lost 5 bases; unmatched junction nucleotides: 8. The germline gives CDR1 SGDLS, CDR2 YYNGEE. The CDR3 here is CASSVGGTSAHNEQFF. The CDR3 coding sequence is TGTGCCAGCAGCGTAGGAGGAACTAGCGCGCACAATGAGCAGTTCTTC.

This sequence joins TRBV27 and TRBJ2-7; tentative D call: TRBD1 (6 bases). From germline, CDR1 is MNHEY and CDR2 SMNVEV (reference sequence). V dropped 6 bases and J dropped 2 bases, with 17 bases sitting between them. The CDR3 totals 15 residues. The CDR3 sequence: CASSSADRLTYEQYF. The DNA of the CDR3 is TGTGCCAGCAGCTCAGCTGACAGGCTAACCTACGAGCAGTACTTC.

V usage is TRBV9 and J usage is TRBJ1-1; unclear D gene. The germline V gene encodes CDR1 SGDLS and CDR2 YYNGEE. The ends were cut back, 6 bases at V and 1 base at J, with 13 bases in the middle. This CDR3 is built from 14 residues. The CDR3 DNA reads as TGTGCCAGCAATGATGGGGAGAGGAACACTGAAGCTTTCTTT. The encoded protein is CASNDGERNTEAFF.

This chain links TRBV11-2 with TRBJ1-3, with 11 bases aligning to TRBD1. The length of the CDR3 is 16 residues. V shed 6 bases and J 0 bases; nucleotides not matched to a gene: 4. Germline CDR1 SGHAT, CDR2 FQNNGV. CDR3 loop: CASRGQGASSGNTIYF. The CDR3 DNA is TGTGCCAGCAGAGGACAGGGGGCCTCCTCTGGAAACACCATATATTTT.

The chain has TRBV21-1 and TRBJ2-7; the table's D gene call, TRBD1, was not cross checked with the DNA. TRBV21-1 is a known pseudogene. The CDR3 sequence is 16 residues long. The CDR3 loop is CASSKGQGTGVWEQYF. Written as DNA, the CDR3 is TGTGCCAGCAGCAAAGGACAAGGGACAGGGGTTTGGGAGCAGTACTTC.

The chain combines TRBV7-9 with TRBJ1-6, with 10 nucleotides matching TRBD1. J lost 9 bases, V lost 2 bases, and 7 bases had no gene match. Germline V lookup: CDR1 SEHNR, CDR2 FQNEAQ (reference sequence). The length of the CDR3 is 16 residues. CDR3 sequence reads: CASSLPLGQGVSPLHF. The DNA of the CDR3 is TGTGCCAGCAGCTTACCCCTCGGACAGGGGGTTTCACCCCTCCACTTT.

This chain connects TRBV11-2 to TRBJ2-1, with a possible D match to TRBD2 (6 bases). The CDR3 has 17 residues. Germline lookup yields CDR1 SGHAT and CDR2 FQNNGV. V was shortened by 0 bases and J by 8 bases, with 20 bases between the two germline ends. The CDR3 DNA reads as TGTGCCAGCAGCTTAGACCCGACTAGTCGTCGCTTCGATGAGCAGTTCTTC. It yields the protein CASSLDPTSRRFDEQFF.

A few counts support this clone. The chain employs TRBV7-8 and TRBJ2-7; D gene ambiguous. Germline values: CDR1 SGHVS, CDR2 FQNEAQ. The CDR3 consists of 13 residues. The V and J ends lost 1 base and 3 bases respectively, with 7 bases between them. The CDR3 reads CASSLEHYYEQYF. DNA of the CDR3: TGTGCCAGCAGCTTAGAACATTACTACGAGCAGTACTTC. Together with reference TRBV7-8 and TRBJ2-7, the CDR3 gives the full variable domain: GAGVSQSPRYKVAKRGQDVALRCDPISGHVSLFWYQQALGQGPEFLTYFQNEAQLDKSGLPSDRFFAERPEGSVSTLKIQRTQQEDSAVYLCASSLEHYYEQYFGPGTRLTVT.

V and J are TRBV4-3 and TRBJ2-2, with 7 bases that match TRBD2. This CDR3 has 16 residues. CDR1 LGHNA and CDR2 YSLEER come from the germline V gene. Trimming cost V 4 bases and J 5 bases; bases outside gene matches: 10. DNA of the CDR3: TGCGCCAGCAGCCCGCGGGCTAGCGGCATGACCGGGGAGCTGTTTTTT. This gives the protein CASSPRASGMTGELFF.

The rearrangement joins TRBV9 to TRBJ1-2; 7 nucleotides agree with TRBD1. The CDR3 is 15 residues long. The germline CDR1 and CDR2 sequences are SGDLS and YYNGEE. V lost 7 bases, J lost 2 bases, and 11 bases stayed unmatched. The CDR3 region has the DNA TGTGCCAGCCATCAGGGGGGCAACGAGAACTATGGCTACACCTTC. Its protein is CASHQGGNENYGYTF. The entire variable domain, with the rest obtained from reference TRBV9 and TRBJ1-2, is as follows: DSGVTQTPKHLITATGQRVTLRCSPRSGDLSVYWYQQSLDQGLQFLIQYYNGEERAKGNILERFSAQQFPDLHSELNLSSLELGDSALYFCASHQGGNENYGYTFGSGTRLTVV.

The chain carries TRBV2 and TRBJ2-1; 7 bases are shared with TRBD1. This CDR3 contains 15 residues. V trimming: 5 bases; J trimming: 8 bases; junction bases outside the gene matches: 12. Germline assignment: CDR1 SNHLY and CDR2 FYNNEI. CDR3 residues: CASSYLGQEVDEQFF. In nucleotides, the CDR3 is TGTGCCAGCAGTTACTTAGGACAGGAGGTGGATGAGCAGTTCTTC.

V is TRBV10-3 and J is TRBJ2-5; possibly TRBD1 for D (5 bases). V lost 6 bases and J 4 bases, leaving 9 bases between the germline ends. CDR3 length: 12 amino acids. The germline gives CDR1 ENHRY, CDR2 SYGVKD. The CDR3, as DNA: TGTGCCATCAGCAGGGAATTAGAGACCCAGTACTTC. Protein product: CAISRELETQYF.

V and J are TRBV27 and TRBJ1-5; 9 positions agree with TRBD1. Trimming removed 5 bases from V and 6 bases from J; junction bases left unmatched: 11. This CDR3 comprises 16 residues. Germline V lookup: CDR1 MNHEY, CDR2 SMNVEV (reference sequence). The CDR3 loop is CASSPHSGQGGQPQHF. For the CDR3, the DNA is TGTGCCAGCAGTCCCCACTCGGGACAGGGCGGTCAGCCCCAGCATTTT.

The rearrangement joins TRBV11-3 to TRBJ2-5, with D possibly matching TRBD1 (7 bases). Between the trimmed V and J ends, which lost 3 bases and 5 bases, there was a span of 19 bases. The germline V gene encodes CDR1 SGHNT and CDR2 YENEEA. This CDR3 has 16 residues. CDR3 sequence reads: CASSLEGANLWETQYF. As DNA, the CDR3 is TGTGCCAGCAGCTTGGAGGGGGCCAATCTCTGGGAGACCCAGTACTTC.

This clone was detected only once. The genes are TRBV19 and TRBJ1-3; 9 positions match TRBD1. Germline values: CDR1 LNHDA, CDR2 SQIVND (reference sequence). The CDR3 is 15 residues long. The V gene end was trimmed by 9 bases and the J gene end by 0 bases; junction bases not matched to a gene: 6. CDR3 amino acids: CASTQGALSGNTIYF. CDR3 nucleotides: TGTGCCAGCACACAGGGGGCCCTCTCTGGAAACACCATATATTTT.

This clone has more than one count but fewer than ten. The rearrangement links TRBV5-1 to TRBJ2-3; D is perhaps TRBD2 (5 bases). The CDR3 consists of 13 residues. Germline V gives CDR1 SGHRS, CDR2 YFSETQ. The V end lost 3 bases, the J end lost 3 bases, and 8 bases lay between the germline ends. The chain's CDR3 is CASSSDLTDTQYF. CDR3 bases: TGCGCCAGCAGCTCGGACTTGACAGATACGCAGTATTTT. The complete variable domain, with remaining parts taken from reference TRBV5-1 and TRBJ2-3, reads KAGVTQTPRYLIKTRGQQVTLSCSPISGHRSVSWYQQTPGQGLQFLFEYFSETQRNKGNFPGRFSGRQFSNSRSEMNVSTLELGDSALYLCASSSDLTDTQYFGPGTRLTVL.

This chain links TRBV30 with TRBJ2-1, with 9 nucleotides matching TRBD1. Trimming cost V 5 bases and J 5 bases; bases outside gene matches: 10. The germline CDR1 and CDR2 sequences are GTSNPN and SVGIG (reference sequence). This CDR3 has 15 residues. Here the CDR3 reads CAWGTGTGPNNEQFF. The CDR3 nucleotides are TGTGCCTGGGGGACCGGGACAGGGCCCAACAATGAGCAGTTCTTC.

This clone was counted a few times. J is TRBJ1-5 and V is TRBV30; D is possibly TRBD1 (5 bases). The V end was cut by 2 bases, the J end by 5 bases, with 10 bases between. CDR1 is GTSNPN, CDR2 SVGIG, per germline (reference sequence). The CDR3 runs to 13 residues. Written as DNA, the CDR3 is TGTGCCTGGAGTCCAACGACAGATCAGCCCCAGCATTTT. Encoded protein: CAWSPTTDQPQHF.